This is a list of T cell receptor beta chains from one sample in a study of T-cell memory formation after mild COVID-19. TCRdb reanalysed the 5' RACE reads using MiXCR and keeps one entry per CDR3 protein. The data show roughly 580,000 distinct CDR3 sequences, roughly 18% seen once. The sample taken for sequencing was PBMCs or a T cell subset sorted from them (not recorded which). The receptor set was obtained from an adult woman who had mild COVID-19 (a few samples of this study predate the infection). Cell type and time point are not known. CDR3s include the opening cysteine and the closing phenylalanine or tryptophan. A D gene is named only where the DNA matches it firmly. Where a row states a size, it is once, few, many or the class of an expanded clone; other rows omit it.

j_gene: TRBJ1-5; v_gene: TRBV20-1; d_gene: TRBD1; abundance: few; CDR3nt: TGCAGTGCTAGGCAGGGGGGCAATCAGCCCCAGCATTTT; CDR3aa: CSARQGGNQPQHF
j_gene: TRBJ2-1; v_gene: TRBV12-3/TRBV12-4; d_gene: TRBD2; abundance: many; CDR3nt: TGTGCCAGCAGTCCTGGACTAGCGTCCAATGAGCAGTTCTTC; CDR3aa: CASSPGLASNEQFF
j_gene: TRBJ2-1; v_gene: TRBV7-8; d_gene: .; abundance: .; CDR3nt: TGTGCCAGCAGCTTAGGCCTGGACCGCTACAATGAGCAGTTCTTC; CDR3aa: CASSLGLDRYNEQFF
j_gene: TRBJ1-2; v_gene: TRBV6-2/TRBV6-3; d_gene: .; abundance: .; CDR3nt: TGTGCCAGCATCCAGACCAGGGTCTATGGCTACACCTTC; CDR3aa: CASIQTRVYGYTF
j_gene: TRBJ2-3; v_gene: TRBV5-1; d_gene: TRBD2; abundance: .; CDR3nt: TGCGCCAGCAGCCCCAGGGTGCGGGGGTTTACAGATACGCAGTATTTT; CDR3aa: CASSPRVRGFTDTQYF
j_gene: TRBJ2-7; v_gene: TRBV29-1; d_gene: .; abundance: few; CDR3nt: TGCAGCGTTGGCGACATCGAGCAGTACTTC; CDR3aa: CSVGDIEQYF
j_gene: TRBJ2-7; v_gene: TRBV6-5; d_gene: TRBD1; abundance: .; CDR3nt: TGTGCCACTAGGGGGCAGGGATTTGGCGAGCAGTACTTC; CDR3aa: CATRGQGFGEQYF
j_gene: TRBJ2-1; v_gene: TRBV24-1; d_gene: TRBD1; abundance: .; CDR3nt: TGTGCCACCAGTGACCCGACAGGGGCTTACAATGAGCAGTTCTTC; CDR3aa: CATSDPTGAYNEQFF
j_gene: TRBJ1-5; v_gene: TRBV7-2; d_gene: .; abundance: .; CDR3nt: TGTGCCAGCAGCTCGACGGCCATAAATCAGCCCCAGCATTTT; CDR3aa: CASSSTAINQPQHF
j_gene: TRBJ1-2; v_gene: TRBV12-3/TRBV12-4; d_gene: .; abundance: .; CDR3nt: TGTGCCAGCAGAGAAGGGGGGGTGGGCTACACCTTC; CDR3aa: CASREGGVGYTF
j_gene: TRBJ2-7; v_gene: TRBV4-1; d_gene: .; abundance: few; CDR3nt: TGCGCCAGCAGCCCCCGAGGGGGGGGCGAGCCCTACGAGCAGTACTTC; CDR3aa: CASSPRGGGEPYEQYF
j_gene: TRBJ2-1; v_gene: TRBV7-2; d_gene: .; abundance: few; CDR3nt: TGTGCCAGCAGCTTAGCCAGGGGGGCCTACAATGAGCAGTTCTTC; CDR3aa: CASSLARGAYNEQFF
j_gene: TRBJ2-2; v_gene: TRBV24-1; d_gene: .; abundance: .; CDR3nt: TGTGCCACTGCCGTATCCGGGGAGCTGTTTTTT; CDR3aa: CATAVSGELFF
j_gene: TRBJ1-2; v_gene: TRBV6-5; d_gene: TRBD1; abundance: .; CDR3nt: TGTGCCAGCGCACCGGGACAGGGTCGTGGCTACACCTTC; CDR3aa: CASAPGQGRGYTF
j_gene: TRBJ2-1; v_gene: TRBV6-6; d_gene: .; abundance: .; CDR3nt: TGTGCCAGCACCTCGCCCTCATCCATCTCGGGAAAGAATGAGCAGTTCTTC; CDR3aa: CASTSPSSISGKNEQFF
j_gene: TRBJ1-1; v_gene: TRBV5-6; d_gene: .; abundance: .; CDR3nt: TGTGCCAGCAGCTTGGAGGGTTGGAGCACTGAAGCTTTCTTT; CDR3aa: CASSLEGWSTEAFF
j_gene: TRBJ2-5; v_gene: TRBV4-2; d_gene: .; abundance: .; CDR3nt: TGTGCCAGCAGCCAAGATCTCCGGGGCGAAGAGACCCAGTACTTC; CDR3aa: CASSQDLRGEETQYF
j_gene: TRBJ1-5; v_gene: TRBV28; d_gene: .; abundance: .; CDR3nt: TGTGCCAGCAGTCCCTTCGGGGGTCTTCAGCCCCAGCATTTT; CDR3aa: CASSPFGGLQPQHF
j_gene: TRBJ2-7; v_gene: TRBV7-2; d_gene: TRBD1; abundance: few; CDR3nt: TGTGCCAGCAGCTTAAGGGTACAGGGGATCTACGAGCAGTACTTC; CDR3aa: CASSLRVQGIYEQYF
j_gene: TRBJ2-3; v_gene: TRBV5-1; d_gene: TRBD2; abundance: few; CDR3nt: TGCGCCAGCAGCAACTGGGGGGGGGAGAGTGATACGCAGTATTTT; CDR3aa: CASSNWGGESDTQYF
j_gene: TRBJ2-1; v_gene: TRBV5-1; d_gene: .; abundance: many; CDR3nt: TGTGCCAGCAGCTTAGGCCAGACCTACAATGAGCAGTTCTTC; CDR3aa: CASSLGQTYNEQFF
j_gene: TRBJ2-3; v_gene: TRBV20-1; d_gene: .; abundance: few; CDR3nt: TGCAGTGCTAGAGAATCAAGTACGCAGTATTTT; CDR3aa: CSARESSTQYF
j_gene: TRBJ2-1; v_gene: TRBV6-5; d_gene: .; abundance: .; CDR3nt: TGTGCCAGCAGTTACGGGGTCGGGGCCTCCTACAATGAGCAGTTCTTC; CDR3aa: CASSYGVGASYNEQFF